One and the same sample provided the 15 T cell receptor beta chains below, sequenced in a study of radiation and T cells in renal cell carcinoma. Time point reported: blood 2 weeks post-SBRT. Noted treatment: 15 Gy SBRT to primary tumor, nephrectomy 4 weeks later. TCRdb keeps only in-frame clones here, not all; method: immunoSEQ multiplex PCR. Of some 120,000 clones detected, about 88% appear once; the ten largest clones hold 5.5% to 6.5%. Specimen: blood, collected from a patient whose treatment included radiotherapy and nephrectomy. These receptors were obtained from a woman in her seventies with renal cell carcinoma.

The V gene is TRBV11-3, the J gene TRBJ1-4, with TRBD1 matching 7 bases. The CDR3 is 17 residues long. CDR1 is SGHNT and CDR2 is YENEEA in the germline V gene. The ends lost 1 base at V and 5 bases at J; junction bases unmatched: 10. The CDR3 here is CASSLAKGTAGNEKLFF. The CDR3 DNA reads TGTGCCAGCAGCTTAGCGAAAGGGACAGCGGGAAATGAAAAACTGTTTTTT.

The chain employs TRBV7-2 and TRBJ1-3, with TRBD1 matching 8 bases. This CDR3 has 17 residues. The germline V gene has CDR1 SGHTA and CDR2 FQGNSA. After removal of 1 base from V and 0 bases from J, the junction contained 5 bases not matched to a gene. This CDR3 reads CASSLVTGGNSGNTIYF. The CDR3 DNA reads as TGTGCCAGCAGCTTAGTAACAGGGGGAAACTCTGGAAACACCATATATTTT.

The chain links TRBV29-1 to TRBJ2-7, with 10 bases aligning to TRBD1. The germline CDR1 and CDR2 sequences are SQVTM and ANQGSEA. The V and J ends lost 6 bases and 3 bases, in that order; junction bases with no gene match: 2. There are 12 residues in the CDR3. As DNA, the CDR3 is TGCAGCGTGGGACAGGGGAACTACGAGCAGTACTTC. It specifies CSVGQGNYEQYF.

The V and J genes are TRBV4-3 and TRBJ1-1; TRBD1 is a possible D gene (5 bases). The germline gives CDR1 LGHNA, CDR2 YSLEER. Trimming stripped 0 bases from V and 4 bases from J, with 18 bases between. The CDR3 is made up of 17 amino acids. For the CDR3, the DNA is TGCGCCAGCAGCCAAGATTTGGTCCTGGGGCAGGGCACTGAAGCTTTCTTT. As protein: CASSQDLVLGQGTEAFF.

J is TRBJ2-2 and V is TRBV6-5, with D possibly being TRBD1 or TRBD2 (5 bases each). The V and J ends lost 1 base and 4 bases respectively, with 13 bases between them. The germline gives CDR1 MNHEY, CDR2 SVGAGI. The CDR3 contains 16 residues. The CDR3 DNA follows: TGTGCCAGCAGTTACTTGGACTCCCAGGGCACCGGGGAGCTGTTTTTT. This translates into CASSYLDSQGTGELFF.

The V and J genes are TRBV11-3 and TRBJ2-1; unclear D gene. V lost 5 bases, J lost 7 bases, and 9 bases lay in between. Per germline, CDR1 SGHNT and CDR2 YENEEA. There are 12 residues in the CDR3. The chain's CDR3 is CASSPAYNEQFF. The CDR3 DNA reads TGTGCCAGCAGCCCAGCGTATAATGAGCAGTTCTTC.

In its sample, this clone was seen once. V and J are TRBV7-9 and TRBJ2-3; 7 bases are a match to TRBD2. Trimming took 1 base from V and 3 from J; bases not matched to a gene: 4. CDR1 and CDR2 (germline): SEHNR, FQNEAQ (reference sequence). The CDR3 contains 15 residues. The CDR3 bases are TGTGCCAGCAGCTTAGAGGGGAGGGGAACAGATACGCAGTATTTT. Translation: CASSLEGRGTDTQYF.

DNA of the CDR3: TGTGCCAGCAGCGGGCCGACTCCAGATACGCAGTATTTT. Translated, it gives CASSGPTPDTQYF. The chain couples TRBV2 to TRBJ2-3; D not certain. This CDR3 has 13 residues. Germline loops: CDR1 SNHLY, CDR2 FYNNEI. V was clipped by 6 bases and J by 4 bases, with 11 bases between them.

This CDR3 is CASSQDIGGQKYF. CDR3 DNA sequence: TGTGCCAGCAGCCAAGATATCGGAGGACAGAAGTACTTC. The genes are TRBV14 and TRBJ2-7, with D perhaps TRBD1 (6 bases). V lost 0 bases and J lost 11, with 14 bases in between. CDR1 is SGHDN and CDR2 is FVKESK in the germline V gene. CDR3 length: 13 amino acids. The full variable domain, rest sourced from reference TRBV14 and TRBJ2-7, is EAGVTQFPSHSVIEKGQTVTLRCDPISGHDNLYWYRRVMGKEIKFLLHFVKESKQDESGMPNNRFLAERTGGTYSTLKVQPAELEDSGVYFCASSQDIGGQKYFGPGTRLTVT.

The chain is built from TRBV5-1 and TRBJ2-5, with 7 bases matching TRBD2. V lost 4 bases and J lost 1; bases outside the gene matches: 4. The CDR3 is 14 amino acids. CDR1 is SGHRS, CDR2 YFSETQ, per germline. The CDR3 nucleotides read TGCGCCAGCAGCGTGCGGGAGCCCCAAGAGACCCAGTACTTC. Translation gives CASSVREPQETQYF.

This clone was recorded only once. The rearrangement uses TRBV7-2 and TRBJ1-5; 7 nucleotides match TRBD1. CDR1 and CDR2 from the germline V gene are SGHTA and FQGNSA. This CDR3 has 15 residues. With V trimmed by 4 bases and J by 4 bases, 7 bases remained unmatched. For the CDR3, the DNA is TGTGCCAGCAGCTCGGGGACAGACCCAAATCAGCCCCAGCATTTT. Amino acids: CASSSGTDPNQPQHF.

This clone was counted between two and nine times. The chain is built from TRBV4-1 and TRBJ1-2; 10 nucleotides line up with TRBD1. The trim removed 2 bases at V and 4 bases at J, leaving 7 bases unmatched. Germline V lookup: CDR1 MGHRA, CDR2 YSYEKL. This CDR3 contains 16 residues. CDR3 in DNA: TGCGCCAGCAGCCAATCTACGGGACAGGGGACCTATGGCTACACCTTC. This gives the protein CASSQSTGQGTYGYTF.

V usage is TRBV27 and J usage is TRBJ1-2, with D unclear. Deletions cut 0 bases from V and 7 bases from J, with 18 bases between. The CDR3 has 16 residues. Germline-derived CDR1 and CDR2 are MNHEY and SMNVEV (reference sequence). CDR3 region: CASSLSAERPFGGYTF. The CDR3 DNA sequence: TGTGCCAGCAGTTTATCTGCGGAGAGGCCGTTCGGTGGCTACACCTTC.

The rearrangement uses TRBV9 and TRBJ2-3; tentatively, D is TRBD2 (7 bases). The CDR3 extends over 16 amino acids. Trimming shortened V by 4 bases and J by 0 bases, and 15 bases separated the two germline ends. Germline CDR1 and CDR2: SGDLS and YYNGEE. Here the CDR3 reads CASSFGGPESTDTQYF. CDR3 in DNA: TGTGCCAGCAGCTTCGGGGGGCCTGAGAGCACAGATACGCAGTATTTT.

The J gene is TRBJ2-5, the V gene TRBV7-9, with 12 nucleotides matching TRBD2. The V segment lost 4 bases and the J segment 5 bases; nucleotides outside the gene matches: 14. Germline assignment: CDR1 SEHNR and CDR2 FQNEAQ (reference sequence). This CDR3 is built from 18 residues. CDR3 protein: CASSYRRLAGGARETQYF. In nucleotides, the CDR3 is TGTGCCAGCAGCTACCGGAGGCTAGCGGGGGGGGCCCGGGAGACCCAGTACTTC.